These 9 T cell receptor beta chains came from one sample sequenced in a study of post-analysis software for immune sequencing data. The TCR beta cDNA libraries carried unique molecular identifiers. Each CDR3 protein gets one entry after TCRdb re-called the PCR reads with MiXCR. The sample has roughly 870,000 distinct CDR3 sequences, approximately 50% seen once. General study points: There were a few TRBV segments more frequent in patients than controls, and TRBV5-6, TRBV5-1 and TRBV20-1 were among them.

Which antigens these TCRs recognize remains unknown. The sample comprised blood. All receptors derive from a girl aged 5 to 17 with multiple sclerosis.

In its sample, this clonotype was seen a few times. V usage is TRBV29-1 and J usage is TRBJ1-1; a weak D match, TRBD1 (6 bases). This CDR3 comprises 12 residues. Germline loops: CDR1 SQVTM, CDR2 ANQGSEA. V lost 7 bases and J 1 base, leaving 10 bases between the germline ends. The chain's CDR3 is CSAQTGNTEAFF. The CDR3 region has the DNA TGCAGCGCACAGACAGGGAACACTGAAGCTTTCTTT.

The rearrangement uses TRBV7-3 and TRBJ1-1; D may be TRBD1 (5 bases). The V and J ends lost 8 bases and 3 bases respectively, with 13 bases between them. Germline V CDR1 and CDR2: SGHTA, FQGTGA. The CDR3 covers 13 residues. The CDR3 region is CASGLDSHTEAFF. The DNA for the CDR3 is TGTGCCAGCGGGCTAGACAGTCACACTGAAGCTTTCTTT.

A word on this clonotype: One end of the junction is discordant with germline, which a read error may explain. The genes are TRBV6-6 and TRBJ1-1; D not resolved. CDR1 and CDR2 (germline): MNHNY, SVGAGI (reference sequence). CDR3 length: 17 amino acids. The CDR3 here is CASRYLAGPDVNTEAFF. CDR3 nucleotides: TGTGCCAGCAGATACTTGGCAGGCCCCGATGTGAACACTGAAGCTTTCTTT.

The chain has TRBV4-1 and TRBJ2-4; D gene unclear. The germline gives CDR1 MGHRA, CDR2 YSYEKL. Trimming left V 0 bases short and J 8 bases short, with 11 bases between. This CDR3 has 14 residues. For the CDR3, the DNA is TGCGCCAGCAGCCAAGAACACAGTATGGACATTCAGTACTTC. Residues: CASSQEHSMDIQYF.

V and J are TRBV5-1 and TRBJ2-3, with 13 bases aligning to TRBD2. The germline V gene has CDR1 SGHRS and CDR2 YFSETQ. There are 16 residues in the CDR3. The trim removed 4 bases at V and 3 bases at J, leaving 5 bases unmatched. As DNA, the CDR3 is TGCGCCAGCAGCGGGGCGGGACTAGCGGGAACAGATACGCAGTATTTT. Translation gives CASSGAGLAGTDTQYF.

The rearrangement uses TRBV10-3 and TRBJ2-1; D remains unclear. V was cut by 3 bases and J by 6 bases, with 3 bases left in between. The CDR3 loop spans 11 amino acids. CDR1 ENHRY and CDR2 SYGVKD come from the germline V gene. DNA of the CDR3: TGTGCCATCAGTGATCTCAATGAGCAGTTCTTC. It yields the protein CAISDLNEQFF.

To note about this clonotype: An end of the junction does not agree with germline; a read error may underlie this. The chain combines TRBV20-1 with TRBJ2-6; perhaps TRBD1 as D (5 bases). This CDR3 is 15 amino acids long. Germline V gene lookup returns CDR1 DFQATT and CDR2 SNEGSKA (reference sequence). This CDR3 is CSARSAGSGANVRTF. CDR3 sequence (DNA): TGCAGTGCTAGATCCGCAGGCTCTGGGGCCAACGTCCGGACTTTC.

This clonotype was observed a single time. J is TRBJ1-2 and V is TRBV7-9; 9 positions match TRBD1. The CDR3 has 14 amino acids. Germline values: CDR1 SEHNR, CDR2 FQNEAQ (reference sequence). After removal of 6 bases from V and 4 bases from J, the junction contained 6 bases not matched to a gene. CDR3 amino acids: CASSHRGRSYGYTF. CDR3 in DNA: TGTGCCAGCAGTCACAGGGGGCGCAGCTATGGCTACACCTTC.

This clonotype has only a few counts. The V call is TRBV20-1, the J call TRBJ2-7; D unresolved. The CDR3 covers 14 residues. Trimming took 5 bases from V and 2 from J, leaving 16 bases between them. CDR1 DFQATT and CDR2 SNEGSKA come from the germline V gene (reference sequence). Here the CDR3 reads CSAALRLGPYEQYF. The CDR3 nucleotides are TGCAGTGCTGCCCTAAGACTGGGTCCCTACGAGCAGTACTTC.